A selection of T cell receptor beta chains follows, all from one sample in a study of T-cell reconstitution after alpha-beta-depleted transplantation in children. TCRdb independently ran MiXCR on the PCR reads; one entry per CDR3 protein. The sample records almost 600,000 distinct CDR3 sequences, roughly a quarter being singletons. The material was PBMCs, obtained before TCRalphabeta/CD19-depleted stem cell transplant. The receptors were sampled from a boy under two years old with Wiskott-Aldrich syndrome, due to receive a stem cell transplant. The CDR3 runs from the conserved cysteine through the conserved F or W.

v_gene: TRBV20-1
len: 14
CDR3aa: CSAGASGTYNEQFF

v_gene: TRBV5-1
len: 14
CDR3aa: CASSADTGVQPQHF

v_gene: TRBV2
len: 14
CDR3aa: CASSDSAGTDTQYF

v_gene: TRBV29-1
len: 12
CDR3aa: CSAPRAGDGYTF

v_gene: TRBV4-2
len: 17
CDR3aa: CASSQDVGGARNTEAFF

v_gene: TRBV12-3/TRBV12-4
len: 17
CDR3aa: CASSLAEIAGGFNEQFF

v_gene: TRBV12-3/TRBV12-4
len: 17
CDR3aa: CASSLAGKTSGVYGYTF

v_gene: TRBV20-1
len: 15
CDR3aa: CSARREVTSGNTIYF

v_gene: TRBV12-3/TRBV12-4
len: 16
CDR3aa: CASSGRTSGRHNEQFF

v_gene: TRBV29-1
len: 15
CDR3aa: CSVVLGISLNTEAFF

v_gene: TRBV27
len: 14
CDR3aa: CASSRQQGPYEQYF

v_gene: TRBV6-4
len: 17
CDR3aa: CASRDRELWVSNTEAFF

v_gene: TRBV29-1
len: 11
CDR3aa: CSVSITAEQFF

v_gene: TRBV27
len: 12
CDR3aa: CASSLTRAEQYF

v_gene: TRBV10-2
len: 14
CDR3aa: CASLSGRGIDTQYF

v_gene: TRBV5-1
len: 12
CDR3aa: CASSFDRGTQYF

v_gene: TRBV7-3
len: 16
CDR3aa: CASSSGQGGNTGELFF

v_gene: TRBV9
len: 16
CDR3aa: CASSVGTSGRANEQFF

v_gene: TRBV12-3/TRBV12-4
len: 11
CDR3aa: CASSLMYGDTF

v_gene: TRBV5-1
len: 12
CDR3aa: CASSFKENEQFF

v_gene: TRBV15
len: 12
CDR3aa: CATRSAYNEQFF

v_gene: TRBV7-9
len: 14
CDR3aa: CASSSWAGTGELFF

v_gene: TRBV11-2
len: 17
CDR3aa: CASSPVVGAGGRDTQYF

v_gene: TRBV9
len: 14
CDR3aa: CASSVDLRTDTQYF

v_gene: TRBV5-6
len: 13
CDR3aa: CASRARSGNTIYF

v_gene: TRBV5-1
len: 14
CDR3aa: CASSLQGVYNEQFF

v_gene: TRBV7-9
len: 14
CDR3aa: CASSLVGSNEKLFF

v_gene: TRBV5-1
len: 14
CDR3aa: CASSLKQTNTEAFF

v_gene: TRBV5-1
len: 16
CDR3aa: CASSVERLAGANEQFF

v_gene: TRBV20-1
len: 14
CDR3aa: CSAARRGRNTEAFF

v_gene: TRBV6-1
len: 11
CDR3aa: CASSAIYEQYF

v_gene: TRBV9
len: 14
CDR3aa: CASSPWSLNTEAFF

v_gene: TRBV7-9
len: 12
CDR3aa: CASSPRAPEQFF

v_gene: TRBV25-1
len: 13
CDR3aa: CASSERGAYGYTF

v_gene: TRBV5-1
len: 13
CDR3aa: CASSLDAGTEAFF

v_gene: TRBV28
len: 15
CDR3aa: CASRPTGDGANGLTF

v_gene: TRBV5-5
len: 12
CDR3aa: CASSLIFETQYF

v_gene: TRBV5-1
len: 13
CDR3aa: CASSLTGTDTQYF

v_gene: TRBV20-1
len: 13
CDR3aa: CSARNSANYGYTF

v_gene: TRBV15
len: 16
CDR3aa: CATSRRSSGRDNEQFF

v_gene: TRBV7-2
len: 13
CDR3aa: CASSLRQGNGYTF

v_gene: TRBV27
len: 14
CDR3aa: CASSPSRDRVEQYF

v_gene: TRBV29-1
len: 14
CDR3aa: CSVVVGGLNTEAFF

v_gene: TRBV5-1
len: 14
CDR3aa: CASSLGAVDTEAFF

v_gene: TRBV29-1
len: 13
CDR3aa: CSVGRDSNYGYTF

v_gene: TRBV5-1
len: 13
CDR3aa: CASSTTQGGEQFF

v_gene: TRBV7-9
len: 14
CDR3aa: CASSFLGGDNEQFF